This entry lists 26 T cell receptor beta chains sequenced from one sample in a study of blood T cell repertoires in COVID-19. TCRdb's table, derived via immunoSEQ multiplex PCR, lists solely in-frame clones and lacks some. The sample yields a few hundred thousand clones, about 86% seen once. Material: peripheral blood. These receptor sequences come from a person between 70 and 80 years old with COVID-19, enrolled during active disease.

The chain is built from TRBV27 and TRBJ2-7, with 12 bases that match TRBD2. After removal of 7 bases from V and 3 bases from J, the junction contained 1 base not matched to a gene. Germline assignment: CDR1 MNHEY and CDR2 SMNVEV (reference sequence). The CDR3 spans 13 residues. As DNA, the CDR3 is TGTGCCAGCACTAGCGGGAGGGACTACGAGCAGTACTTC. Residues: CASTSGRDYEQYF.

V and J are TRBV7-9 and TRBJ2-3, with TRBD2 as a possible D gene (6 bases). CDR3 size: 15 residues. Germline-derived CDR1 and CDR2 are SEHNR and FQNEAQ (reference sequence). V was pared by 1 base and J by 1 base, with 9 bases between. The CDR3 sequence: CASSLGRGGTDTQYF. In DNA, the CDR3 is TGTGCCAGCAGCTTAGGGCGGGGTGGCACAGATACGCAGTATTTT.

In nucleotides, the CDR3 is TGCGCCAGCAGCTCCGGACTAGCGGGAGGCGGAAGCACAGATACGCAGTATTTT. Translated: CASSSGLAGGGSTDTQYF. This sequence joins TRBV5-1 and TRBJ2-3; TRBD2 aligns across 14 bases. Germline loops: CDR1 SGHRS, CDR2 YFSETQ. Trimming at V came to 3 bases and at J to 0 bases, leaving 6 bases not matched to a gene. The CDR3 consists of 18 residues.

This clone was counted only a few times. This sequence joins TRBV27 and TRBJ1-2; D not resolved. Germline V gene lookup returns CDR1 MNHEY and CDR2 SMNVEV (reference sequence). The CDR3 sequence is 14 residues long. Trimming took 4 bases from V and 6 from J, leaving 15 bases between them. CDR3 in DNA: TGTGCCAGCAGTTACTCGGGGTCTCTCAATGGCTACACCTTC. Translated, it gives CASSYSGSLNGYTF.

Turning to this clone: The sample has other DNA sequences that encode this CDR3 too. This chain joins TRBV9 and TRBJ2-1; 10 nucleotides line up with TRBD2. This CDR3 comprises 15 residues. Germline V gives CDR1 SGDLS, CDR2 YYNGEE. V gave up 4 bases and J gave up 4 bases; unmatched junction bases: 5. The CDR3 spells CASSRSGGGYNEQFF. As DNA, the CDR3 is TGTGCCAGCAGCCGAAGCGGGGGGGGATACAATGAGCAGTTCTTC.

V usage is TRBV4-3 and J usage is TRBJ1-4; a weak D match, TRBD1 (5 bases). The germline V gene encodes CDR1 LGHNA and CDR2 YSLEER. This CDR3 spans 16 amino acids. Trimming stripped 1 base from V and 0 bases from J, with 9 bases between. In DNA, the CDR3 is TGCGCCAGCAGCCAAGTGGGGGGGGCAACTAATGAAAAACTGTTTTTT. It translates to CASSQVGGATNEKLFF.

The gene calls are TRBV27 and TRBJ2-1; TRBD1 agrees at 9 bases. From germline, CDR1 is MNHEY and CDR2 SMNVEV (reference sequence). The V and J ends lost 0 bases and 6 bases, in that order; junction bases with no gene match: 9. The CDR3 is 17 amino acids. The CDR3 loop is CASSLSPGQGPGNEQFF. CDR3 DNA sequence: TGTGCCAGCAGTTTATCCCCCGGACAGGGGCCGGGCAATGAGCAGTTCTTC.

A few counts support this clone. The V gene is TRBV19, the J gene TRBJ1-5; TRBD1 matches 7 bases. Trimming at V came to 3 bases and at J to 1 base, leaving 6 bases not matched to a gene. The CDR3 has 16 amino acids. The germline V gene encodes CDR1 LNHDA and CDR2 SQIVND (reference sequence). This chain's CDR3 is CASSISSGQSNQPQHF. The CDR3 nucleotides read TGTGCCAGTAGTATTAGTTCGGGACAGAGCAATCAGCCCCAGCATTTT.

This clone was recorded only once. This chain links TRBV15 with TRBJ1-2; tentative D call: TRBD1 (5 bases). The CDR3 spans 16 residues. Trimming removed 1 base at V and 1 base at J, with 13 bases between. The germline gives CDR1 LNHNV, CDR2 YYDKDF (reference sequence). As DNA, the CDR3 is TGTGCCACCAGCAGAGGCCCGTCGGGGGGTAACTATGGCTACACCTTC. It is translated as CATSRGPSGGNYGYTF.

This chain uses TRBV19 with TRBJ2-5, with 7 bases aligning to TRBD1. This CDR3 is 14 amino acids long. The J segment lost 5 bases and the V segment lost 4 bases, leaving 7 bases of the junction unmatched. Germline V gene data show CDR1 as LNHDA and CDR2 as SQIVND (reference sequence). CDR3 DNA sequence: TGTGCCAGTAGTACACGACAGGGCGTGGAGACCCAGTACTTC. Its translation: CASSTRQGVETQYF. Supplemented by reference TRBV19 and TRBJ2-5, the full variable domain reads DGGITQSPKYLFRKEGQNVTLSCEQNLNHDAMYWYRQDPGQGLRLIYYSQIVNDFQKGDIAEGYSVSREKKESFPLTVTSAQKNPTAFYLCASSTRQGVETQYFGPGTRLLVL.

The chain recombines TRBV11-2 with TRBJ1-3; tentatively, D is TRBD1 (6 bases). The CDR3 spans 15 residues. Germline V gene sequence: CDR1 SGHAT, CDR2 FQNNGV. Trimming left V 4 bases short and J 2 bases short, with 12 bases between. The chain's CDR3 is CASSYTGRAGNTIYF. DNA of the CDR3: TGTGCCAGCAGCTACACAGGGAGGGCTGGAAACACCATATATTTT.

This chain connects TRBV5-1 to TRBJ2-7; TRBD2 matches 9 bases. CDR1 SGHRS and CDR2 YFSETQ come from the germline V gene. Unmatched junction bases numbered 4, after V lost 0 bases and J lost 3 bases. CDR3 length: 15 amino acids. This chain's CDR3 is CASSLGGLADYEQYF. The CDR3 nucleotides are TGCGCCAGCAGCTTGGGGGGACTAGCAGACTACGAGCAGTACTTC.

In nucleotides, the CDR3 is TGTGCCAGCTCACTAGTCGTTAAGAACATTCAGTACTTC. Its translation is CASSLVVKNIQYF. The chain carries TRBV19 and TRBJ2-4, with a tentative D call TRBD2 (5 bases). Germline V gene lookup returns CDR1 LNHDA and CDR2 SQIVND (reference sequence). With 9 bases removed from V and 7 bases from J, the gap between germline ends came to 16 bases. The CDR3 spans 13 residues.

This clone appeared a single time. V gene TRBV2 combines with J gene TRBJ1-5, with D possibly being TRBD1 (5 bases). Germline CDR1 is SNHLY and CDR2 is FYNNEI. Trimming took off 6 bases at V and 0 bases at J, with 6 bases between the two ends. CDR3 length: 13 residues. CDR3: CASRQDSNQPQHF. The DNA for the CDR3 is TGTGCCAGCAGACAGGATAGCAATCAGCCCCAGCATTTT.

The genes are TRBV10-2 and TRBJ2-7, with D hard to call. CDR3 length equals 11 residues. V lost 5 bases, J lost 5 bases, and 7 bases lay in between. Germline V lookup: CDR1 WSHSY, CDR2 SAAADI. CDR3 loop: CASSLGDEQYF. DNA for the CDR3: TGCGCCAGCAGTTTGGGCGACGAGCAGTACTTC.

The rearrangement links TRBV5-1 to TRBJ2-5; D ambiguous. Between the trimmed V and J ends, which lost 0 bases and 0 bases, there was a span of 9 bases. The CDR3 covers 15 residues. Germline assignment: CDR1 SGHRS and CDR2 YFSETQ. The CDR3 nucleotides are TGCGCCAGCAGCTTGGTTGGCCAGTACCAAGAGACCCAGTACTTC. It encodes CASSLVGQYQETQYF.

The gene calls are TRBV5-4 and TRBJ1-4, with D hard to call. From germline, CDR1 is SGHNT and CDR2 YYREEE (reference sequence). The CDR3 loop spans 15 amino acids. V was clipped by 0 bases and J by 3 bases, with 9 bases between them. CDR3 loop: CASSLGAEPNEKLFF. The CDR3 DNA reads TGTGCCAGCAGCTTGGGGGCAGAACCTAATGAAAAACTGTTTTTT.

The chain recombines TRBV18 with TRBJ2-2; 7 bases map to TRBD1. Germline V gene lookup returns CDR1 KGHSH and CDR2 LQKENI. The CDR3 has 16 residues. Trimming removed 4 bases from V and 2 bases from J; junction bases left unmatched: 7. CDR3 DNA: TGTGCCAGCTCACGGGACAGCTTAGAAAACACCGGGGAGCTGTTTTTT. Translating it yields CASSRDSLENTGELFF.

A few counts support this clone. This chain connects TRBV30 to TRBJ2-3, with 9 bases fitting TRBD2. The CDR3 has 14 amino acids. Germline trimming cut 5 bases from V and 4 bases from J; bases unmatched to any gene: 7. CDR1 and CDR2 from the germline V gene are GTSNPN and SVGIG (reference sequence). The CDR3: CAWGLAGEADTQYF. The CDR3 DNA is TGTGCCTGGGGTTTAGCGGGAGAGGCAGATACGCAGTATTTT.

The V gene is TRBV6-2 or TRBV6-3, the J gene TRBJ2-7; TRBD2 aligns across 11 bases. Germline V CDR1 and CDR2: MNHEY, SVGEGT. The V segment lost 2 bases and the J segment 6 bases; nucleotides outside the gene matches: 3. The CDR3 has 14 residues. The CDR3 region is CASSYGLAGGEQYF. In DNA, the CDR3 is TGTGCCAGCAGTTACGGGCTAGCGGGAGGCGAGCAGTACTTC.

In DNA form, the CDR3 reads TGTGCCAGCAGTGACGACCAACGACTAGCGGGGGCCGTCCAAGAGACCCAGTACTTC. Its translation is CASSDDQRLAGAVQETQYF. The chain combines TRBV6-1 with TRBJ2-5; 12 bases are shared with TRBD2. The V and J ends lost 3 bases and 1 base, in that order; junction bases with no gene match: 12. CDR3 length: 19 amino acids. Per germline, CDR1 MNHNS and CDR2 SASEGT.

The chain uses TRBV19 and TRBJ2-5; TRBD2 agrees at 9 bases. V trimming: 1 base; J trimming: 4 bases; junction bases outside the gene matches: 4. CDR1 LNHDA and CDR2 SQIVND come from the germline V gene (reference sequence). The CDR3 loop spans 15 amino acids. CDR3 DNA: TGTGCCAGTAGTATAGTAGCGGGAGTAGCAGAGACCCAGTACTTC. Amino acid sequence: CASSIVAGVAETQYF.

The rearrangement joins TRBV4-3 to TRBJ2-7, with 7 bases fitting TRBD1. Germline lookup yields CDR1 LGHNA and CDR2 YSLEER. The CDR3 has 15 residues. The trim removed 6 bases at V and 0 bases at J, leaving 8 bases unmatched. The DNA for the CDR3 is TGCGCCAGCAGAACAGAGGCAGGGGGCTCCTACGAGCAGTACTTC. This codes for CASRTEAGGSYEQYF.

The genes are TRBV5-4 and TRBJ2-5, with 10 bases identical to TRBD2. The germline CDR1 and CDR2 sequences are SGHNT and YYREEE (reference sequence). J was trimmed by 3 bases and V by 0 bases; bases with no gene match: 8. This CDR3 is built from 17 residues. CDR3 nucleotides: TGTGCCAGCAGCTTGGCCGGGAGCGGGAGGGGAAAAGAGACCCAGTACTTC. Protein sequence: CASSLAGSGRGKETQYF.

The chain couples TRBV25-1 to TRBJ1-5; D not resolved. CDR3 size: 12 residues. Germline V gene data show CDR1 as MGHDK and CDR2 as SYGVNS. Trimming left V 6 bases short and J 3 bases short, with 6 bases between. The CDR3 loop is CASRGVNQPQHF. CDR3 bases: TGTGCCAGCAGAGGAGTCAATCAGCCCCAGCATTTT.

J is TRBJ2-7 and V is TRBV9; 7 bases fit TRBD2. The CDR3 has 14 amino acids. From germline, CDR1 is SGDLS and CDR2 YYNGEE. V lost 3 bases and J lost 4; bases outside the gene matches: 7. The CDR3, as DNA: TGTGCCAGCAGCGGAAGCGGGAACCCATACGAGCAGTACTTC. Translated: CASSGSGNPYEQYF.